These 6 T cell receptor beta chains were all obtained from the same sample, sequenced in a study of control samples from healthy donors and cancer patients. The table came from immunoSEQ multiplex PCR; TCRdb's copy has only in-frame clones and leaves some out. The data hold approximately 170,000 clones, with around 88% observed a single time. The sequenced sample consisted of blood. All receptors derive from a young woman in good health.

The V gene is TRBV6-5, the J gene TRBJ2-1; 8 bases line up with TRBD2. The CDR3 runs 15 residues. The V gene's germline CDR1 is MNHEY and CDR2 SVGAGI. V trimming: 4 bases; J trimming: 4 bases; junction bases outside the gene matches: 6. CDR3 protein: CASSLTGGPYNEQFF. The CDR3, as DNA: TGTGCCAGCAGTTTAACGGGAGGGCCATACAATGAGCAGTTCTTC.

The chain has TRBV5-1 and TRBJ2-3; 12 bases are shared with TRBD2. V trimming: 1 base; J trimming: 2 bases; junction bases outside the gene matches: 2. CDR1 is SGHRS and CDR2 is YFSETQ in the germline V gene. This CDR3 comprises 16 residues. CDR3 in amino acids: CASSLTSGRSTDTQYF. The CDR3, as DNA: TGCGCCAGCAGCTTGACTAGCGGGAGGTCCACAGATACGCAGTATTTT.

V and J are TRBV5-5 and TRBJ2-7; maybe TRBD2 (6 bases). CDR3 length: 14 residues. Germline CDR1 SGHKS, CDR2 YYEKEE (reference sequence). Trimming removed 2 bases at V and 0 bases at J, with 9 bases between. CDR3 residues: CASSLRGLSYEQYF. In DNA, the CDR3 is TGTGCCAGCAGCTTACGGGGACTCTCCTACGAGCAGTACTTC.

The rearrangement joins TRBV2 to TRBJ1-1; a weak D match, TRBD1 (5 bases). From germline, CDR1 is SNHLY and CDR2 FYNNEI. The CDR3 has 12 residues. V was cut by 6 bases and J by 12 bases, with 17 bases left in between. DNA of the CDR3: TGTGCCAGCAGCAACATCAGGGTAGGATCTTTCTTT. This gives the protein CASSNIRVGSFF.

The chain combines TRBV23-1 with TRBJ2-1, with 8 nucleotides matching TRBD1. TRBV23-1 is given ORF status, its function remaining uncertain. J gave up 8 bases and V 0 bases, and 9 bases lay outside the gene matches. This CDR3 is built from 16 residues. This CDR3 is CASSQSNGTGTDEQFF. In DNA form, the CDR3 reads TGCGCCAGCAGTCAATCTAACGGGACAGGAACCGATGAGCAGTTCTTC.

The chain employs TRBV7-8 and TRBJ2-5; the D is unclear. Looked up from germline, CDR1 is SGHVS and CDR2 is FQNEAQ. Trimming removed 1 base at V and 8 bases at J, with 5 bases between. This CDR3 has 11 amino acids. CDR3 protein: CASSLGSTQYF. CDR3 DNA: TGTGCCAGCAGCTTAGGGAGTACCCAGTACTTC.